Each of the 14 T cell receptor beta chains below was sequenced from the same sample in a study of blood T cell repertoires in COVID-19. Profiled with immunoSEQ multiplex PCR; TCRdb holds only in-frame clones, not every one. The sample includes 400,000 to 450,000 clones, about 87% seen only once; the top ten take roughly 0.78%. The sample consisted of peripheral blood. Receptors originate from a young man with COVID-19, enrolled during active disease.

The chain employs TRBV29-1 and TRBJ2-5, with TRBD1 identical over 7 bases. Germline CDR1 reads SQVTM; CDR2 reads ANQGSEA. The CDR3 extends over 13 amino acids. Trimming removed 8 bases from V and 2 bases from J; junction bases left unmatched: 8. CDR3 nucleotide sequence: TGCAGCTTTAATCCGGGACAGCAAGAGACCCAGTACTTC. Translating gives CSFNPGQQETQYF.

DNA for the CDR3: TGTGCCAGCAGCAGGGACAGGGGTTTCTCCTACGAGCAGTACTTC. Translated, it gives CASSRDRGFSYEQYF. The V gene is TRBV13, the J gene TRBJ2-7; TRBD1 aligns across 10 bases. The CDR3 has 15 amino acids. Unmatched junction bases numbered 4, after V lost 5 bases and J lost 0 bases. Germline V gives CDR1 PRHDT, CDR2 FYEKMQ (reference sequence).

This chain uses TRBV4-2 with TRBJ2-2, with D perhaps matching TRBD2 (6 bases). This CDR3 has 15 amino acids. The germline CDR1 and CDR2 sequences are LGHNA and YNFKEQ. Deletions cut 3 bases from V and 6 bases from J, with 14 bases between. CDR3 region: CASSQAGTRAGELFF. CDR3 sequence (DNA): TGTGCCAGCAGCCAGGCCGGGACTCGGGCCGGGGAGCTGTTTTTT.

The CDR3 region has the DNA TGTGCCAGTAGTATAGGGGCCCTGGGGAACACTGAAGCTTTCTTT. Protein: CASSIGALGNTEAFF. The chain employs TRBV19 and TRBJ1-1; the D is unclear. Deletions cut 1 base from V and 1 base from J, with 10 bases between. CDR3 length: 15 residues. Germline loops: CDR1 LNHDA, CDR2 SQIVND (reference sequence). The full variable domain, its missing parts supplied by reference TRBV19 and TRBJ1-1, is DGGITQSPKYLFRKEGQNVTLSCEQNLNHDAMYWYRQDPGQGLRLIYYSQIVNDFQKGDIAEGYSVSREKKESFPLTVTSAQKNPTAFYLCASSIGALGNTEAFFGQGTRLTVV.

A word on this clone: The same CDR3 can be traced to other DNA sequences in this sample. This sequence joins TRBV9 and TRBJ1-1; D gene ambiguous. This CDR3 has 14 amino acids. Trimming cost V 0 bases and J 0 bases, with 6 bases left between them. The germline V gene has CDR1 SGDLS and CDR2 YYNGEE. CDR3 amino acids: CASSVGGMNTEAFF. The DNA for the CDR3 is TGTGCCAGCAGCGTAGGAGGTATGAACACTGAAGCTTTCTTT.

V usage is TRBV2 and J usage is TRBJ1-1; D not certain. Germline V gene lookup returns CDR1 SNHLY and CDR2 FYNNEI. The ends were cut back, 3 bases at V and 4 bases at J, with 12 bases in the middle. This CDR3 comprises 14 residues. The chain's CDR3 is CASSDPGEVTEAFF. DNA for the CDR3: TGTGCCAGCAGTGATCCGGGAGAAGTCACTGAAGCTTTCTTT.

The V call is TRBV12-5, the J call TRBJ1-1; D possibly corresponds to TRBD1 (5 bases). V lost 5 bases and J 6 bases, leaving 13 bases between the germline ends. This CDR3 is built from 13 residues. Germline V gene sequence: CDR1 LGHNT, CDR2 FRNRAP. CDR3 coding DNA: TGTGCTAGTGGTCCTCAGGGAGGCTCTGAAGCTTTCTTT. This sequence encodes CASGPQGGSEAFF. The full variable domain, rest sourced from reference TRBV12-5 and TRBJ1-1, is DARVTQTPRHKVTEMGQEVTMRCQPILGHNTVFWYRQTMMQGLELLAYFRNRAPLDDSGMPKDRFSAEMPDATLATLKIQPSEPRDSAVYFCASGPQGGSEAFFGQGTRLTVV.

The rearrangement uses TRBV7-9 and TRBJ2-3, with D perhaps matching TRBD1 (7 bases). Germline-derived CDR1 and CDR2 are SEHNR and FQNEAQ (reference sequence). The CDR3 sequence is 14 residues long. Trimming took off 6 bases at V and 2 bases at J, with 12 bases between the two ends. The CDR3 DNA reads as TGTGCCAGCAGGGCGGGGACAGACACAGATACGCAGTATTTT. Its translation: CASRAGTDTDTQYF.

The chain links TRBV18 to TRBJ2-5; 7 nucleotides agree with TRBD1. From germline, CDR1 is KGHSH and CDR2 LQKENI. This CDR3 spans 17 amino acids. With 6 bases clipped from V and 3 bases from J, the junction kept 16 bases outside the gene matches. Here the CDR3 DNA reads TGTGCCAGCTCCCACAGGGGAACCTCAATCTCCGAAGAGACCCAGTACTTC. This gives the protein CASSHRGTSISEETQYF.

The J gene is TRBJ1-1, the V gene TRBV2; 8 nucleotides align to TRBD1. The CDR3 sequence is 15 residues long. Germline loops: CDR1 SNHLY, CDR2 FYNNEI. V lost 6 bases and J lost 2; bases outside the gene matches: 8. The CDR3 here is CASSRDRTLNTEAFF. The CDR3 DNA sequence: TGTGCCAGCAGCCGGGACAGGACTCTTAACACTGAAGCTTTCTTT. The entire variable domain, with the rest obtained from reference TRBV2 and TRBJ1-1, is as follows: EPEVTQTPSHQVTQMGQEVILRCVPISNHLYFYWYRQILGQKVEFLVSFYNNEISEKSEIFDDQFSVERPDGSNFTLKIRSTKLEDSAMYFCASSRDRTLNTEAFFGQGTRLTVV.

The chain is built from TRBV6-1 and TRBJ2-6; D unclear. Germline V gives CDR1 MNHNS, CDR2 SASEGT. V was shortened by 1 base and J by 0 bases, with 7 bases between the two germline ends. There are 16 residues in the CDR3. This CDR3 is CASSEGLFSGANVLTF. The CDR3, as DNA: TGTGCCAGCAGTGAAGGACTGTTCTCTGGGGCCAACGTCCTGACTTTC.

J is TRBJ2-5 and V is TRBV18, with D possibly matching TRBD2 (5 bases). Germline V gene sequence: CDR1 KGHSH, CDR2 LQKENI. V was trimmed by 0 bases and J by 1 base, leaving 9 bases between them. The CDR3 runs to 15 residues. CDR3 sequence (DNA): TGTGCCAGCTCACCACCGAGCGGAACCCAAGAGACCCAGTACTTC. Residues: CASSPPSGTQETQYF. Supplemented by reference TRBV18 and TRBJ2-5, the full variable domain reads NAGVMQNPRHLVRRRGQEARLRCSPMKGHSHVYWYRQLPEEGLKFMVYLQKENIIDESGMPKERFSAEFPKEGPSILRIQQVVRGDSAAYFCASSPPSGTQETQYFGPGTRLLVL.

The chain links TRBV4-1 to TRBJ1-5; 7 bases fit TRBD1. The CDR3 is made up of 16 amino acids. Looked up from germline, CDR1 is MGHRA and CDR2 is YSYEKL. Trimming at V came to 0 bases and at J to 2 bases, leaving 4 bases not matched to a gene. The CDR3 coding sequence is TGCGCCAGCAGCCAAGACGACAGGGAGGGCAATCAGCCCCAGCATTTT. Translation: CASSQDDREGNQPQHF.

The chain is built from TRBV7-9 and TRBJ2-7, with a tentative D call TRBD2 (5 bases). CDR1 is SEHNR, CDR2 FQNEAQ, per germline (reference sequence). Trimming took off 0 bases at V and 2 bases at J, with 14 bases between the two ends. This CDR3 has 16 residues. The DNA of the CDR3 is TGTGCCAGCAGCTTAGCGGTATCAGCGGCCACCTACGAGCAGTACTTC. Translating gives CASSLAVSAATYEQYF.